The 23 T cell receptor beta chains below were found in one sample sequenced in a study of radiation and T cells in renal cell carcinoma. Indicated time point: blood 2 weeks post-SBRT. As for treatment: 15 Gy SBRT to primary tumor, nephrectomy 4 weeks later. The protocol was immunoSEQ multiplex PCR, while the TCRdb copy is restricted to in-frame clones and leaves out a portion. The repertoire holds around 60,000 clones, with 70% to 80% as singletons. Sequences were derived from blood, sampled from a patient whose treatment included radiotherapy and nephrectomy. These receptors originate from a man between 60 and 75 years old with renal cell carcinoma.

This chain links TRBV11-2 with TRBJ2-1; TRBD1 is a possible D gene (5 bases). The CDR3 is 15 amino acids. Trimming stripped 4 bases from V and 5 bases from J, with 15 bases between. CDR1 and CDR2 (germline): SGHAT, FQNNGV. The DNA of the CDR3 is TGTGCCAGCAGCTCCTCCCGCAGGGATAACAATGAGCAGTTCTTC. It is translated as CASSSSRRDNNEQFF.

The J gene is TRBJ2-7, the V gene TRBV19; D might be TRBD1 (6 bases). Trimming removed 2 bases at V and 2 bases at J, with 10 bases between. CDR3 length: 14 amino acids. Germline V gene lookup returns CDR1 LNHDA and CDR2 SQIVND (reference sequence). The CDR3 DNA follows: TGTGCCAGTAGTATACGTCAGGGGACCTACGAGCAGTACTTC. Protein product: CASSIRQGTYEQYF. The whole variable domain, remainder taken from reference TRBV19 and TRBJ2-7, is DGGITQSPKYLFRKEGQNVTLSCEQNLNHDAMYWYRQDPGQGLRLIYYSQIVNDFQKGDIAEGYSVSREKKESFPLTVTSAQKNPTAFYLCASSIRQGTYEQYFGPGTRLTVT.

The J gene is TRBJ1-2, the V gene TRBV5-5; the D is unclear. V lost 0 bases, J lost 4 bases, and 16 bases lay in between. Germline V CDR1 and CDR2: SGHKS, YYEKEE (reference sequence). CDR3 length equals 16 residues. The CDR3 reads CASSLAAAQAVYGYTF. The DNA for the CDR3 is TGTGCCAGCAGCTTGGCAGCCGCGCAGGCCGTCTATGGCTACACCTTC.

The chain has TRBV6-1 and TRBJ1-6, with D possibly TRBD1 on 5 matching bases. V lost 2 bases, J lost 6 bases, and 26 bases lay in between. CDR1 is MNHNS and CDR2 is SASEGT in the germline V gene. The CDR3 contains 20 residues. The CDR3 reads CASSETPRAGMVGINSPLHF. Written as DNA, the CDR3 is TGTGCCAGCAGTGAAACCCCGCGAGCAGGGATGGTGGGGATTAATTCACCCCTCCACTTT.

CDR3 in DNA: TGTGCCAGCAGCATCAGGGATAGCACAGATACGCAGTATTTT. Protein sequence: CASSIRDSTDTQYF. This chain connects TRBV9 to TRBJ2-3; tentatively, D is TRBD1 (5 bases). CDR1 and CDR2 (germline): SGDLS, YYNGEE. The V gene lost 4 bases and the J gene lost 0 bases, with 9 bases spanning the gap. CDR3 length equals 14 residues.

This clone was counted between two and nine times. This chain joins TRBV2 and TRBJ2-5; D gene ambiguous. In germline, CDR1 is SNHLY, CDR2 FYNNEI. The CDR3 consists of 16 residues. V lost 8 bases to trimming and J lost 5 bases, with 24 bases between them. This CDR3 is CASSPAPTNLGETQYF. The CDR3 nucleotides read TGTGCCAGCTCCCCTGCCCCGACCAACCTAGGGGAGACCCAGTACTTC.

The genes are TRBV29-1 and TRBJ2-2; D not resolved. Germline V gene lookup returns CDR1 SQVTM and CDR2 ANQGSEA. Trimming shortened V by 2 bases and J by 6 bases, and 10 bases separated the two germline ends. This CDR3 spans 13 amino acids. This CDR3 is CSVEPQGSGELFF. CDR3 bases: TGCAGCGTTGAACCTCAAGGGTCCGGGGAGCTGTTTTTT.

The V call is TRBV7-2, the J call TRBJ2-2, with D perhaps matching TRBD2 (5 bases). CDR1 and CDR2 (germline): SGHTA, FQGNSA. Trimming took off 2 bases at V and 5 bases at J, with 18 bases between the two ends. CDR3 length equals 17 residues. CDR3 sequence reads: CASSLRLLTSGTGELFF. The DNA of the CDR3 is TGTGCCAGCAGCTTACGTCTACTAACTTCGGGAACCGGGGAGCTGTTTTTT.

V usage is TRBV25-1 and J usage is TRBJ1-1; D uncertain. The CDR3 contains 12 residues. Germline-derived CDR1 and CDR2 are MGHDK and SYGVNS. The V end was cut by 6 bases, the J end by 3 bases, with 8 bases between. CDR3 coding DNA: TGTGCCAGCAGGCGTCGGGACACTGAAGCTTTCTTT. Its protein product is CASRRRDTEAFF. The entire variable domain, with the rest obtained from reference TRBV25-1 and TRBJ1-1, is as follows: EADIYQTPRYLVIGTGKKITLECSQTMGHDKMYWYQQDPGMELHLIHYSYGVNSTEKGDLSSESTVSRIRTEHFPLTLESARPSHTSQYLCASRRRDTEAFFGQGTRLTVV.

This chain links TRBV29-1 with TRBJ1-1; no firm D call. The CDR3 contains 16 residues. V was cut by 4 bases and J by 2 bases, with 20 bases left in between. Per germline, CDR1 SQVTM and CDR2 ANQGSEA. The CDR3 here is CSVGSSVVGLNTEAFF. CDR3 DNA sequence: TGCAGCGTTGGTAGCTCAGTGGTTGGGCTAAACACTGAAGCTTTCTTT.

V is TRBV27 and J is TRBJ1-5, with D perhaps matching TRBD1 (5 bases). Germline V gene data show CDR1 as MNHEY and CDR2 as SMNVEV (reference sequence). Trimming took 9 bases from V and 7 from J, leaving 16 bases between them. The CDR3 is 13 residues long. The CDR3 DNA reads TGTGCCAGTGGCGGGGCGGCATGGCAGCCCCAGCATTTT. Translated, it gives CASGGAAWQPQHF.

The CDR3 here is CASSPPRAGEETQYF. In DNA form, the CDR3 reads TGCGCCAGCAGCCCGCCGCGCGCGGGAGAAGAGACCCAGTACTTC. V usage is TRBV5-1 and J usage is TRBJ2-5; 7 bases agree with TRBD2. The CDR3 covers 15 residues. Trimming took 4 bases from V and 3 from J; bases not matched to a gene: 9. Germline CDR1 reads SGHRS; CDR2 reads YFSETQ.

This clone is a singleton in its sample. V usage is TRBV10-3 and J usage is TRBJ2-2; D call uncertain. V gave up 2 bases and J gave up 4 bases, with 11 bases separating them. CDR1 is ENHRY, CDR2 SYGVKD, per germline. This CDR3 has 15 residues. The CDR3, as DNA: TGTGCCATCAGTGAGCCAGACTTGGGCACCGGGGAGCTGTTTTTT. Translated, it gives CAISEPDLGTGELFF.

This CDR3 reads CASSATSGDTGELFF. The CDR3 DNA reads as TGTGCCAGCAGTGCCACTAGCGGAGACACCGGGGAGCTGTTTTTT. The chain links TRBV2 to TRBJ2-2; TRBD2 matches 8 bases. CDR1 SNHLY and CDR2 FYNNEI come from the germline V gene. The CDR3 contains 15 residues. The J segment lost 3 bases and the V segment lost 4 bases, leaving 4 bases of the junction unmatched.

The genes are TRBV5-1 and TRBJ1-6, with TRBD1 as a possible D gene (6 bases). The CDR3 consists of 15 residues. Germline CDR1 is SGHRS and CDR2 is YFSETQ. The V and J ends lost 2 bases and 7 bases respectively, with 13 bases between them. The CDR3, as DNA: TGCGCCAGCAGCTTAAATCTGGGACAAAATTCACCCCTCCACTTT. Amino acids: CASSLNLGQNSPLHF. Full variable domain (rest looked up from reference TRBV5-1 and TRBJ1-6): KAGVTQTPRYLIKTRGQQVTLSCSPISGHRSVSWYQQTPGQGLQFLFEYFSETQRNKGNFPGRFSGRQFSNSRSEMNVSTLELGDSALYLCASSLNLGQNSPLHFGNGTRLTVT.

There are a few counts of this clone. The rearrangement uses TRBV19 and TRBJ1-2; 12 bases align to TRBD1. Germline loops: CDR1 LNHDA, CDR2 SQIVND (reference sequence). Germline trimming cut 3 bases from V and 14 bases from J; bases unmatched to any gene: 10. This CDR3 has 14 amino acids. In DNA form, the CDR3 reads TGTGCCAGTAGTATCGCCCGGGACAGGGGGCGTAGGACCTTC. As protein: CASSIARDRGRRTF.

The chain uses TRBV7-9 and TRBJ1-2; D is possibly TRBD1 (5 bases). This CDR3 has 15 residues. Trimming stripped 5 bases from V and 0 bases from J, with 13 bases between. The germline CDR1 and CDR2 sequences are SEHNR and FQNEAQ (reference sequence). CDR3 coding DNA: TGTGCCAGCAGCACCCCGGGACTTACTAACTATGGCTACACCTTC. Translation: CASSTPGLTNYGYTF. Full variable domain (rest looked up from reference TRBV7-9 and TRBJ1-2): DTGVSQNPRHKITKRGQNVTFRCDPISEHNRLYWYRQTLGQGPEFLTYFQNEAQLEKSRLLSDRFSAERPKGSFSTLEIQRTEQGDSAMYLCASSTPGLTNYGYTFGSGTRLTVV.

V gene TRBV13 combines with J gene TRBJ2-1; 10 positions agree with TRBD2. The germline CDR1 and CDR2 sequences are PRHDT and FYEKMQ (reference sequence). Germline trimming cut 5 bases from V and 8 bases from J; bases unmatched to any gene: 9. The CDR3 totals 15 residues. The CDR3 DNA reads TGTGCCAGCAGCGCCTCTAGCGGGAGTATCCATGAGCAGTTCTTC. Protein: CASSASSGSIHEQFF.

This clone was seen only once. J is TRBJ1-1 and V is TRBV29-1; TRBD1 might be the D (5 bases). The V gene lost 2 bases and the J gene lost 5 bases, with 15 bases spanning the gap. CDR3 length: 14 residues. The V gene's germline CDR1 is SQVTM and CDR2 ANQGSEA. In DNA, the CDR3 is TGCAGCGTTGAATATATGGGGCAGGGAACTGAAGCTTTCTTT. Translation gives CSVEYMGQGTEAFF.

The chain uses TRBV19 and TRBJ1-1; D uncertain. Trimming shortened V by 0 bases and J by 0 bases, and 5 bases separated the two germline ends. Germline V CDR1 and CDR2: LNHDA, SQIVND (reference sequence). The CDR3 is 14 amino acids. CDR3 sequence reads: CASSIDSLNTEAFF. The CDR3 nucleotides read TGTGCCAGTAGTATAGACAGCCTGAACACTGAAGCTTTCTTT.

The chain uses TRBV7-9 and TRBJ1-3, with a possible D match to TRBD1 (5 bases). The germline V and J ends were trimmed by 6 bases and 0 bases, with 9 bases remaining between them. The CDR3 sequence is 14 residues long. Germline CDR1 is SEHNR and CDR2 is FQNEAQ (reference sequence). CDR3 residues: CASRKQDSGNTIYF. The CDR3 bases are TGTGCCAGCAGGAAACAGGACTCTGGAAACACCATATATTTT.

V gene TRBV18 combines with J gene TRBJ1-1; no clear D. The germline V and J ends were trimmed by 3 bases and 1 base, with 12 bases remaining between them. The V gene's germline CDR1 is KGHSH and CDR2 LQKENI. The CDR3 contains 15 residues. The CDR3 sequence: CASSPMSTQNTEAFF. The CDR3 DNA follows: TGTGCCAGCTCACCTATGAGCACACAGAACACTGAAGCTTTCTTT.

V and J are TRBV20-1 and TRBJ1-1; 8 nucleotides agree with TRBD1. CDR1 and CDR2 (germline): DFQATT, SNEGSKA (reference sequence). The CDR3 covers 11 residues. The CDR3: CRGGQESEAFF. DNA of the CDR3: TGCAGGGGGGGACAGGAGTCTGAAGCTTTCTTT.